One and the same sample provided the 9 T cell receptor beta chains below, sequenced in a study of blood T cells in healthy people across ages. Combining a sample-barcoded 5' primer with a J-beta primer mix, a second PCR ran for 7 to 11 cycles. TCRdb used MiXCR to reprocess the 5' RACE reads, holding one entry per CDR3 protein. The repertoire holds roughly 1,300,000 distinct CDR3 sequences, with around 59% as singletons. Input material: blood. The receptors were gathered from a man aged 18-30 years in good health.

This clonotype was found a few times. V is TRBV12-5 and J is TRBJ2-4; D not resolved. Germline CDR1 and CDR2: LGHNT and FRNRAP. The CDR3 loop spans 14 amino acids. Trimming took 5 bases from V and 4 from J, leaving 12 bases between them. CDR3 in DNA: TGTGCTAGTGGTGTTGAGATAGGGAAAAACATTCAGTACTTC. Translated: CASGVEIGKNIQYF.

The chain carries TRBV14 and TRBJ1-2; weak D call: TRBD1 (5 bases). The V end was cut by 2 bases, the J end by 4 bases, with 20 bases between. In germline, CDR1 is SGHDN, CDR2 FVKESK. The length of the CDR3 is 17 residues. The CDR3: CASSQRAGTANLYGYTF. The CDR3 coding sequence is TGTGCCAGCAGCCAAAGAGCCGGGACTGCTAACCTCTATGGCTACACCTTC.

This clonotype was seen just once. At one end, the junction sequence differs from germline, possibly due to a read error. The chain uses TRBV29-1 and TRBJ2-4; the D call may be TRBD1 or TRBD2 (5 bases each). Germline V gene lookup returns CDR1 SQVTM and CDR2 ANQGSEA. This CDR3 has 11 amino acids. The CDR3 loop reads CSVSGAREQYF. The CDR3 nucleotides read TGTAGCGTTTCTGGGGCGAGGGAGCAGTACTTC.

This clonotype was counted between two and nine times. The J gene is TRBJ2-3, the V gene TRBV6-1; no firm D call. This CDR3 has 16 residues. Germline V CDR1 and CDR2: MNHNS, SASEGT. V lost 8 bases, J lost 0 bases, and 18 bases lay in between. The CDR3 nucleotides read TGTGCCAGCGCCCCCAGGCACGGATATAGCACAGATACGCAGTATTTT. The encoded protein is CASAPRHGYSTDTQYF.

This clonotype has just a few counts. The chain recombines TRBV27 with TRBJ2-7; perhaps TRBD1 as D (5 bases). The germline gives CDR1 MNHEY, CDR2 SMNVEV (reference sequence). The CDR3 extends over 11 amino acids. The germline V and J ends were trimmed by 6 bases and 4 bases, with 7 bases remaining between them. The CDR3 sequence: CASRQAYEQYF. CDR3 nucleotide sequence: TGTGCCAGCAGACAGGCTTACGAGCAGTACTTC.

This rearrangement joins TRBV12-3 or TRBV12-4 to TRBJ1-1; perhaps TRBD1 as D (6 bases). V lost 8 bases to trimming and J lost 2 bases, with 12 bases between them. CDR3 size: 13 residues. The CDR3 nucleotides read TGTGCCAGCGGCTACAGGGTTAACACTGAAGCTTTCTTT. Translating it yields CASGYRVNTEAFF.

This chain joins TRBV20-1 and TRBJ1-4; D unresolved. The CDR3 loop spans 14 amino acids. From germline, CDR1 is DFQATT and CDR2 SNEGSKA (reference sequence). The V end lost 0 bases, the J end lost 8 bases, and 13 bases lay between the germline ends. The CDR3 region is CSARDAVRDEKLFF. The CDR3 region has the DNA TGCAGTGCTAGAGATGCAGTACGCGACGAAAAACTGTTTTTT.

The chain's CDR3 is CASSLGEVYEQYF. The CDR3 DNA reads as TGTGCCAGCAGCCTTGGGGAGGTCTACGAGCAGTACTTC. The chain couples TRBV9 to TRBJ2-7; maybe TRBD2 (6 bases). V was pared by 4 bases and J by 3 bases, with 11 bases between. This CDR3 spans 13 amino acids. The germline V gene encodes CDR1 SGDLS and CDR2 YYNGEE.

Details on this clonotype: Relative to the germline gene, one junction end is altered; a read error may explain this. The chain combines TRBV20-1 with TRBJ2-2; 10 nucleotides line up with TRBD2. CDR1 and CDR2 from the germline V gene are DFQATT and SNEGSKA (reference sequence). This CDR3 region has 15 residues. CDR3 nucleotide sequence: TGCAGTGCTGGAGACGGGACTAGCGTGACCGGGGAGCTGTTTTTT. Amino acids: CSAGDGTSVTGELFF.